A single sample is the source of the 21 T cell receptor beta chains below, sequenced in a study of blood T cell repertoires in COVID-19. The table came from immunoSEQ multiplex PCR; TCRdb's copy has only in-frame clones and leaves some out. The repertoire holds roughly 180,000 clones, with 79% as singletons. Sequencing used peripheral blood. These receptors originate from a woman aged 55 to 70 with COVID-19, enrolled during active disease.

The chain has TRBV13 and TRBJ1-2; D unclear. The germline V gene has CDR1 PRHDT and CDR2 FYEKMQ (reference sequence). Trimming took 5 bases from V and 0 from J, leaving 13 bases between them. CDR3 length equals 15 residues. The CDR3 nucleotides read TGTGCCAGCAGCCCAGGACGGGAAGCTAACTATGGCTACACCTTC. Encoded protein: CASSPGREANYGYTF. Supplemented by reference TRBV13 and TRBJ1-2, the full variable domain reads AAGVIQSPRHLIKEKRETATLKCYPIPRHDTVYWYQQGPGQDPQFLISFYEKMQSDKGSIPDRFSAQQFSDYHSELNMSSLELGDSALYFCASSPGREANYGYTFGSGTRLTVV.

The V call is TRBV28, the J call TRBJ2-1; 13 nucleotides line up with TRBD2. The CDR3 is 18 amino acids. The ends lost 6 bases at V and 11 bases at J; junction bases unmatched: 19. The V gene's germline CDR1 is MDHEN and CDR2 SYDVKM. The CDR3: CASSSCAAGTSGTCQQFF. The CDR3 coding sequence is TGTGCCAGCAGCTCATGCGCAGCCGGGACTAGCGGGACCTGTCAGCAGTTCTTC. The variable domain in full, completed from reference TRBV28 and TRBJ2-1, reads DVKVTQSSRYLVKRTGEKVFLECVQDMDHENMFWYRQDPGLGLRLIYFSYDVKMKEKGDIPEGYSVSREKKERFSLILESASTNQTSMYLCASSSCAAGTSGTCQQFFGPGTRLTVL.

Here the CDR3 reads CASSLWDRVYETQYF. For the CDR3, the DNA is TGCGCCAGCAGTCTCTGGGACAGGGTGTATGAGACCCAGTACTTC. This sequence joins TRBV23-1 and TRBJ2-5, with 9 positions matching TRBD1. TRBV23-1 is an ORF for which the function is uncertain. The CDR3 contains 15 residues. The ends lost 4 bases at V and 5 bases at J; junction bases unmatched: 8.

This clone is a singleton in its sample. This rearrangement joins TRBV7-2 to TRBJ2-1; 9 bases agree with TRBD2. J lost 6 bases, V lost 2 bases, and 5 bases had no gene match. The CDR3 consists of 15 residues. Germline CDR1 reads SGHTA; CDR2 reads FQGNSA. The CDR3 sequence is CASSLQAGGLNEQFF. Written as DNA, the CDR3 is TGTGCCAGCAGCTTACAAGCGGGGGGACTCAATGAGCAGTTCTTC.

V usage is TRBV23-1 and J usage is TRBJ2-1; tentative D call: TRBD1 (5 bases). TRBV23-1 is an ORF, with its function uncertain. V was shortened by 8 bases and J by 4 bases, with 24 bases between the two germline ends. This CDR3 region has 17 residues. Here the CDR3 reads CASRRPGLKKGYNEQFF. The CDR3 DNA sequence: TGCGCCAGCCGTCGTCCAGGGCTAAAAAAAGGTTACAATGAGCAGTTCTTC.

CDR3 residues: CASSSFERGGTDTQYF. CDR3 coding DNA: TGCGCCAGCAGCTCCTTCGAGCGGGGGGGAACAGATACGCAGTATTTT. The gene calls are TRBV5-1 and TRBJ2-3; 10 bases align to TRBD2. V shed 3 bases and J 3 bases; nucleotides not matched to a gene: 7. CDR3 length: 16 amino acids. From germline, CDR1 is SGHRS and CDR2 YFSETQ.

The rearrangement joins TRBV5-4 to TRBJ1-4; no clear D gene. V was pared by 2 bases and J by 3 bases, with 2 bases between. Germline CDR1 and CDR2: SGHNT and YYREEE (reference sequence). The CDR3 length is 12 residues. For the CDR3, the DNA is TGTGCCAGCAGCTTCTCTAATGAAAAACTGTTTTTT. This encodes CASSFSNEKLFF.

This chain uses TRBV5-8 with TRBJ1-5; weak D call: TRBD1 (5 bases). The V end lost 0 bases, the J end lost 6 bases, and 13 bases lay between the germline ends. Germline assignment: CDR1 SGHTS and CDR2 YDEGEE. There are 15 residues in the CDR3. The CDR3 spells CASSLGQGRGQPQHF. CDR3 bases: TGTGCCAGCAGCTTGGGTCAGGGAAGAGGTCAGCCCCAGCATTTT.

The chain couples TRBV7-2 to TRBJ1-2, with 9 positions matching TRBD1. Germline V lookup: CDR1 SGHTA, CDR2 FQGNSA. The CDR3 totals 14 residues. V was clipped by 5 bases and J by 4 bases; unmatched bases: 5. CDR3 DNA sequence: TGTGCCAGCAGCCGGGGACAGGGCTCCTATGGCTACACCTTC. Translated, it gives CASSRGQGSYGYTF.

This chain joins TRBV30 and TRBJ1-1; the D is unclear. This CDR3 is built from 11 residues. CDR1 is GTSNPN and CDR2 is SVGIG in the germline V gene (reference sequence). V shed 2 bases and J shed 6 bases, with 7 bases lying between them. CDR3 nucleotides: TGTGCCTGGAGTCGGTACTCTGAAGCTTTCTTT. This codes for CAWSRYSEAFF.

This clone was counted a single time. The rearrangement joins TRBV11-2 to TRBJ2-1; a weak D match, TRBD1 (5 bases). This CDR3 has 15 amino acids. The V and J ends lost 5 bases and 0 bases respectively, with 11 bases between them. Germline CDR1 and CDR2: SGHAT and FQNNGV. CDR3 DNA sequence: TGTGCCAGCAGCCCGTCGACAGTCTCCTACAATGAGCAGTTCTTC. Protein: CASSPSTVSYNEQFF.

The chain is built from TRBV28 and TRBJ2-3; D is possibly TRBD2 (6 bases). The CDR3 has 17 amino acids. Trimming shortened V by 0 bases and J by 1 base, and 14 bases separated the two germline ends. Germline V lookup: CDR1 MDHEN, CDR2 SYDVKM. Here the CDR3 reads CASSLWSPGEGTDTQYF. Written as DNA, the CDR3 is TGTGCCAGCAGTTTATGGTCCCCGGGAGAAGGCACAGATACGCAGTATTTT.

This chain uses TRBV18 with TRBJ2-2; D unclear. CDR3 length: 15 amino acids. V lost 6 bases and J lost 0, with 11 bases in between. Germline V gives CDR1 KGHSH, CDR2 LQKENI. The CDR3 sequence is CASSRAVANTGELFF. The CDR3 nucleotides are TGTGCCAGCTCTCGAGCCGTGGCGAACACCGGGGAGCTGTTTTTT. Together with reference TRBV18 and TRBJ2-2, the CDR3 gives the full variable domain: NAGVMQNPRHLVRRRGQEARLRCSPMKGHSHVYWYRQLPEEGLKFMVYLQKENIIDESGMPKERFSAEFPKEGPSILRIQQVVRGDSAAYFCASSRAVANTGELFFGEGSRLTVL.

The J gene is TRBJ1-1, the V gene TRBV3-1 (or the pseudogene TRBV3-2); D perhaps matches TRBD1 (6 bases). The CDR3 loop spans 17 amino acids. CDR1 is LGHDT, CDR2 YNNKEL, per germline (reference sequence). Trimming left V 1 base short and J 3 bases short, with 18 bases between. The CDR3 sequence is CASSQGPGRGGDTEAFF. CDR3 DNA sequence: TGTGCCAGCAGCCAAGGTCCCGGCAGGGGAGGGGACACTGAAGCTTTCTTT.

The chain combines TRBV19 with TRBJ2-2, with TRBD1 matching 8 bases. Germline lookup yields CDR1 LNHDA and CDR2 SQIVND (reference sequence). With 4 bases clipped from V and 5 bases from J, the junction kept 6 bases outside the gene matches. The CDR3 has 15 amino acids. The DNA of the CDR3 is TGTGCCAGTAGTAACCAGAACAGGGGGACCGGGGAGCTGTTTTTT. Its protein product is CASSNQNRGTGELFF.

The gene calls are TRBV2 and TRBJ1-3, with D unresolved. From germline, CDR1 is SNHLY and CDR2 FYNNEI. The CDR3 extends over 12 amino acids. The V gene lost 6 bases and the J gene lost 6 bases, with 9 bases spanning the gap. The CDR3 region is CASSPVINTIYF. The CDR3 DNA reads TGTGCCAGCAGCCCCGTTATAAACACCATATATTTT.

A few counts support this clone. The rearrangement joins TRBV29-1 to TRBJ2-5; 7 positions match TRBD1. The J segment lost 1 base and the V segment lost 8 bases, leaving 4 bases of the junction unmatched. The germline CDR1 and CDR2 sequences are SQVTM and ANQGSEA. The CDR3 is 12 residues long. The DNA of the CDR3 is TGCAGCTTCGGGACAGCCCAAGAGACCCAGTACTTC. Translation gives CSFGTAQETQYF.

This clone was detected a few times. This sequence joins TRBV3-1 (or the pseudogene TRBV3-2) and TRBJ1-1; a possible D gene is TRBD1 (6 bases). This CDR3 contains 15 residues. Germline loops: CDR1 LGHDT, CDR2 YNNKEL (reference sequence). Trimming stripped 2 bases from V and 1 base from J, with 11 bases between. CDR3 region: CASSQYSGENTEAFF. CDR3 coding DNA: TGTGCCAGCAGCCAATATTCAGGGGAGAACACTGAAGCTTTCTTT.

This clone was seen only once. The chain employs TRBV6-5 and TRBJ1-5; TRBD1 matches 8 bases. Unmatched junction bases numbered 4, after V lost 6 bases and J lost 6 bases. The CDR3 is 13 amino acids. Germline CDR1 is MNHEY and CDR2 is SVGAGI. The chain's CDR3 is CASSSGGTQPQHF. The CDR3 bases are TGTGCCAGCAGCTCAGGGGGCACTCAGCCCCAGCATTTT.

The chain has TRBV20-1 and TRBJ2-3, with 7 bases that match TRBD2. Germline CDR1 and CDR2: DFQATT and SNEGSKA (reference sequence). The CDR3 extends over 19 amino acids. V gave up 3 bases and J gave up 2 bases; unmatched junction bases: 20. CDR3 in amino acids: CSASKGSDYQRDLTDTQYF. The CDR3 DNA reads as TGCAGTGCTAGTAAGGGATCTGACTACCAGCGGGACCTCACAGATACGCAGTATTTT.

The chain combines TRBV10-3 with TRBJ1-6; TRBD1 matches at 9 bases. The CDR3 extends over 14 amino acids. The junction had 5 bases not matched to a gene; V was cut back by 8 bases and J by 6 bases. Germline V gene lookup returns CDR1 ENHRY and CDR2 SYGVKD. The CDR3 nucleotides are TGTGCCATCCGAGCGGGACAGGGTAATTCACCCCTCCACTTT. As protein: CAIRAGQGNSPLHF.